Each of the 26 T cell receptor beta chains below was sequenced from the same sample in a study of blood T cell repertoires in COVID-19. Sequencing used immunoSEQ multiplex PCR; TCRdb keeps in-frame clones, though not all of them. The sample shows 130,000 or so clones, 69% of them seen only once. The specimen was peripheral blood. All receptors derive from a woman in her seventies with acute or convalescent COVID-19.

The J gene is TRBJ1-1, the V gene TRBV11-2; 9 bases match TRBD1. The V segment lost 7 bases and the J segment 11 bases; nucleotides outside the gene matches: 11. CDR1 and CDR2 (germline): SGHAT, FQNNGV. The CDR3 is 13 amino acids. CDR3 sequence: CASKTLTGGSAFF. In nucleotides, the CDR3 is TGTGCCAGCAAGACCTTGACAGGGGGGTCGGCTTTCTTT.

V is TRBV3-1 (or the pseudogene TRBV3-2) and J is TRBJ1-3, with D hard to call. Between the trimmed V and J ends, which lost 2 bases and 0 bases, there was a span of 8 bases. The CDR3 is 15 residues long. Germline values: CDR1 LGHDT, CDR2 YNNKEL (reference sequence). The CDR3 nucleotides are TGTGCCAGCAGCCAAAACGGTTTCTCTGGAAACACCATATATTTT. Translated: CASSQNGFSGNTIYF.

In its sample, this clone was seen a few times. The chain joins TRBV9 to TRBJ1-3; D not certain. CDR1 is SGDLS, CDR2 YYNGEE, per germline. The CDR3 is 13 residues long. The V end was cut by 3 bases, the J end by 4 bases, with 8 bases between. CDR3: CASSAEGGNTIYF. The CDR3 DNA reads as TGTGCCAGCAGCGCGGAGGGCGGAAACACCATATATTTT.

The gene calls are TRBV7-6 and TRBJ2-3, with 10 nucleotides matching TRBD2. V gave up 5 bases and J gave up 5 bases; unmatched junction bases: 7. Per germline, CDR1 SGHVS and CDR2 FNYEAQ. This CDR3 is built from 15 residues. CDR3 nucleotide sequence: TGTGCCAGCAGCCGGCAGCGGGGGGGCTTAGATACGCAGTATTTT. Protein: CASSRQRGGLDTQYF.

The chain uses TRBV7-9 and TRBJ1-2; TRBD1 agrees at 8 bases. CDR1 and CDR2 from the germline V gene are SEHNR and FQNEAQ (reference sequence). Losses at the gene ends were 5 bases for V and 4 bases for J; bases not matched to a gene: 9. This CDR3 comprises 15 residues. The DNA of the CDR3 is TGTGCCAGCAGCGACGGCAGGGGGCTTGGCTATGGCTACACCTTC. This sequence encodes CASSDGRGLGYGYTF.

The gene calls are TRBV6-5 and TRBJ2-3, with D possibly TRBD1 on 6 matching bases. Trimming took off 7 bases at V and 3 bases at J, with 14 bases between the two ends. The CDR3 is 14 amino acids. Germline loops: CDR1 MNHEY, CDR2 SVGAGI. The CDR3 protein is CASKKKGETDTQYF. The DNA of the CDR3 is TGTGCCAGCAAGAAGAAGGGGGAAACAGATACGCAGTATTTT.

This clone was recorded only once. The gene calls are TRBV2 and TRBJ2-7; TRBD2 is a possible D gene (5 bases). Per germline, CDR1 SNHLY and CDR2 FYNNEI. V was cut by 5 bases and J by 8 bases, with 13 bases left in between. The CDR3 sequence is 12 residues long. In nucleotides, the CDR3 is TGTGCCAGCAGTTGGCTGGGGAGCAAGCAGTACTTC. Its translation is CASSWLGSKQYF.

This clone has a single count. This chain joins TRBV5-1 and TRBJ2-7, with 7 bases matching TRBD1. The CDR3 has 14 amino acids. V was pared by 4 bases and J by 4 bases, with 8 bases of the junction left unmatched. CDR1 SGHRS and CDR2 YFSETQ come from the germline V gene. In nucleotides, the CDR3 is TGCGCCAGCAGCCCGTTGACAGGGTGGTACGAGCAGTACTTC. The encoded protein is CASSPLTGWYEQYF.

The rearrangement uses TRBV4-1 and TRBJ1-4; D not resolved. Trimming removed 0 bases from V and 7 bases from J, with 18 bases in between. The CDR3 spans 17 residues. Germline values: CDR1 MGHRA, CDR2 YSYEKL. CDR3: CASSQDLSGRAGEKLFF. CDR3 coding DNA: TGCGCCAGCAGCCAAGATCTCAGCGGGCGGGCCGGTGAAAAACTGTTTTTT.

The chain has TRBV28 and TRBJ1-1; 7 bases are shared with TRBD1. Germline-derived CDR1 and CDR2 are MDHEN and SYDVKM. The trim removed 2 bases at V and 6 bases at J, leaving 3 bases unmatched. The CDR3 is made up of 13 amino acids. The CDR3 bases are TGTGCCAGCAGTTTAGACAGGGAAGCTGAAGCTTTCTTT. It codes for CASSLDREAEAFF.

The CDR3 loop is CASSPDSAEQYF. The CDR3 DNA is TGTGCCAGCAGTCCCGACAGTGCTGAGCAGTACTTC. The chain employs TRBV6-5 and TRBJ2-7, with D tentatively TRBD1 (5 bases). With 5 bases removed from V and 7 bases from J, the gap between germline ends came to 12 bases. Germline CDR1 is MNHEY and CDR2 is SVGAGI. The CDR3 sequence is 12 residues long.

The chain's CDR3 is CASTAQGQENNEQFF. The CDR3, as DNA: TGTGCCAGTACGGCCCAGGGACAGGAGAACAATGAGCAGTTCTTC. This chain joins TRBV6-6 and TRBJ2-1; 8 nucleotides match TRBD1. CDR1 is MNHNY, CDR2 SVGAGI, per germline (reference sequence). This CDR3 is 15 amino acids long. With V trimmed by 9 bases and J by 5 bases, 12 bases remained unmatched.

This sequence joins TRBV10-1 and TRBJ2-5; 7 bases align to TRBD1. The V and J ends lost 3 bases and 1 base, in that order; junction bases with no gene match: 5. Germline V gene lookup returns CDR1 WNHNN and CDR2 SYGVQD (reference sequence). CDR3 length: 15 amino acids. CDR3 amino acids: CASSEEGAGQETQYF. DNA for the CDR3: TGCGCCAGCAGTGAAGAGGGGGCTGGCCAAGAGACCCAGTACTTC.

The V gene is TRBV6-5, the J gene TRBJ1-1; D is uncertain. Trimming shortened V by 8 bases and J by 5 bases, and 18 bases separated the two germline ends. CDR1 is MNHEY and CDR2 is SVGAGI in the germline V gene. This CDR3 is 14 amino acids long. CDR3 in amino acids: CASGSTGVGTEAFF. The DNA for the CDR3 is TGTGCCAGCGGCTCGACCGGGGTAGGGACTGAAGCTTTCTTT.

The table lists this clone with a few counts. The chain's CDR3 is CASSRGLPTNTGELFF. For the CDR3, the DNA is TGTGCCAGCAGCCGCGGACTGCCCACTAACACCGGGGAGCTGTTTTTT. J is TRBJ2-2 and V is TRBV5-4; weak D call: TRBD2 (5 bases). Trimming pared 4 bases from V and 2 bases from J, leaving 15 bases between. The CDR3 runs to 16 residues. Germline CDR1 is SGHNT and CDR2 is YYREEE (reference sequence).

The V gene is TRBV6-5, the J gene TRBJ2-7, with 11 bases that match TRBD1. J gave up 1 base and V 10 bases, and 3 bases lay outside the gene matches. Germline V CDR1 and CDR2: MNHEY, SVGAGI. The CDR3 is 13 amino acids. The DNA of the CDR3 is TGTGCCACCGGACAGGGGGCTTCCTACGAGCAGTACTTC. This gives the protein CATGQGASYEQYF.

V usage is TRBV19 and J usage is TRBJ1-5; D perhaps matches TRBD1 (5 bases). This CDR3 spans 15 amino acids. Germline assignment: CDR1 LNHDA and CDR2 SQIVND (reference sequence). Trimming pared 3 bases from V and 2 bases from J, leaving 11 bases between. The CDR3 loop reads CASSISGAGNQPQHF. The CDR3 DNA reads TGTGCCAGTAGTATCTCTGGGGCGGGCAATCAGCCCCAGCATTTT. Together with reference TRBV19 and TRBJ1-5, the CDR3 gives the full variable domain: DGGITQSPKYLFRKEGQNVTLSCEQNLNHDAMYWYRQDPGQGLRLIYYSQIVNDFQKGDIAEGYSVSREKKESFPLTVTSAQKNPTAFYLCASSISGAGNQPQHFGDGTRLSIL.

The genes are TRBV11-2 and TRBJ1-6; no reliable D call. Germline CDR1 SGHAT, CDR2 FQNNGV. V lost 1 base to trimming and J lost 6 bases, with 7 bases between them. This CDR3 is built from 14 residues. This CDR3 is CASSLVGFNSPLHF. Here the CDR3 DNA reads TGTGCCAGCAGCTTAGTCGGTTTTAATTCACCCCTCCACTTT.

This clone was detected a few times. The chain is built from TRBV13 and TRBJ1-6, with 11 positions matching TRBD1. The CDR3 contains 14 residues. V trimming: 5 bases; J trimming: 9 bases; junction bases outside the gene matches: 3. The germline V gene has CDR1 PRHDT and CDR2 FYEKMQ (reference sequence). The CDR3 is CASSLGTGGSPLHF. In DNA form, the CDR3 reads TGTGCCAGCAGCCTTGGGACAGGGGGTTCACCCCTCCACTTT. Complete variable domain (other parts from reference TRBV13 and TRBJ1-6): AAGVIQSPRHLIKEKRETATLKCYPIPRHDTVYWYQQGPGQDPQFLISFYEKMQSDKGSIPDRFSAQQFSDYHSELNMSSLELGDSALYFCASSLGTGGSPLHFGNGTRLTVT.

The chain couples TRBV6-6 to TRBJ1-1, with D perhaps matching TRBD1 (6 bases). The CDR3 consists of 14 residues. The V and J ends lost 10 bases and 0 bases respectively, with 15 bases between them. The germline V gene has CDR1 MNHNY and CDR2 SVGAGI (reference sequence). CDR3 residues: CAIRGGGMNTEAFF. The DNA for the CDR3 is TGTGCCATCCGGGGAGGGGGGATGAACACTGAAGCTTTCTTT.

The rearrangement uses TRBV7-2 and TRBJ2-3; maybe TRBD1 (6 bases). The CDR3 has 16 residues. Trimming cost V 1 base and J 7 bases, with 18 bases left between them. Looked up from germline, CDR1 is SGHTA and CDR2 is FQGNSA. The CDR3 spells CASSLGHREGRHTQYF. CDR3 nucleotide sequence: TGTGCCAGCAGCTTAGGTCACAGGGAAGGGCGCCATACGCAGTATTTT.

The rearrangement joins TRBV6-5 to TRBJ2-7; 9 nucleotides agree with TRBD1. Germline CDR1 and CDR2: MNHEY and SVGAGI. CDR3 size: 13 residues. Losses at the gene ends were 6 bases for V and 6 bases for J; bases not matched to a gene: 6. This CDR3 reads CASSSGTGREQYF. CDR3 coding DNA: TGTGCCAGCAGCTCCGGGACAGGGCGCGAGCAGTACTTC.

This clone was found a few times. The V and J genes are TRBV28 and TRBJ1-2, with 11 bases fitting TRBD1. The CDR3 has 16 amino acids. Germline values: CDR1 MDHEN, CDR2 SYDVKM. After removal of 5 bases from V and 3 bases from J, the junction contained 8 bases not matched to a gene. CDR3 nucleotide sequence: TGTGCCAGCAGTGCGGACAGGGGGCGGGGTGACTATGGCTACACCTTC. It yields the protein CASSADRGRGDYGYTF.

This chain uses TRBV27 with TRBJ1-2; 8 bases fit TRBD1. The CDR3 has 14 residues. The germline V gene has CDR1 MNHEY and CDR2 SMNVEV (reference sequence). V shed 7 bases, J shed 1 base, and the junction held 5 bases outside the gene matches. The CDR3 bases are TGTGCCAGCAAAGCAGGGGGCCGTAACTATGGCTACACCTTC. Its protein is CASKAGGRNYGYTF.

The rearrangement uses TRBV3-1 (or the pseudogene TRBV3-2) and TRBJ1-6; a weak D match, TRBD1 (6 bases). The length of the CDR3 is 14 residues. Germline CDR1 reads LGHDT; CDR2 reads YNNKEL (reference sequence). V lost 4 bases to trimming and J lost 10 bases, with 14 bases between them. CDR3 sequence (DNA): TGTGCCAGCAGCCGAGGCAGGGGCGCCTCACCCCTCCACTTT. Translating it yields CASSRGRGASPLHF.

This clone was seen just once. This chain links TRBV21-1 with TRBJ1-3; the DNA was not used to check the table's D call, TRBD1. TRBV21-1 is a pseudogene locus. There are 14 residues in the CDR3. The CDR3 spells CASSTGTAGNTIYF. In DNA form, the CDR3 reads TGTGCCAGCAGCACTGGGACAGCCGGAAACACCATATATTTT.